The following is a TCR beta chain sequence with its context. Its antigen is as yet unknown. This entry comes from a study of OX40 agonist ivuxolimab in advanced cancers. Across the study: Ivuxolimab, an agonistic anti-OX40 (CD134) antibody, was given to patients. Patients received ivuxolimab, an intravenous treatment, every 2 weeks at 0.01 to 10 mg/kg. Findings and limits, study-wide: At 0.1 to 3.0 mg/kg, clonal expansion of CD4+ and CD8+ blood T cells had occurred by week 6.

The CDR3 runs 13 residues. CDR1 is SGHTA and CDR2 is FQGNSA in the germline V gene. Deletions cut 4 bases from V and 1 base from J, with 7 bases between. Clones were sequenced by immunoSEQ multiplex PCR, and TCRdb holds only the in-frame ones, with some missing. The table lists roughly 50,000 clones, approximately 78% of them singletons. With baseline, cycle 4 day 1, and cycle 7 day 1 as timepoints, blood was sampled. The receptor was isolated from an adult with an advanced solid tumor such as melanoma, head and neck, liver or kidney cancer. Material: CD4+ or CD8+ T cells sorted from blood, obtained in a trial of the OX40 agonist ivuxolimab. V gene TRBV7-2 combines with J gene TRBJ1-2; D is uncertain. For the CDR3, the DNA is TGTGCCAGCAGCTCGCAATATAACTATGGCTACACCTTC. This gives the protein CASSSQYNYGYTF.